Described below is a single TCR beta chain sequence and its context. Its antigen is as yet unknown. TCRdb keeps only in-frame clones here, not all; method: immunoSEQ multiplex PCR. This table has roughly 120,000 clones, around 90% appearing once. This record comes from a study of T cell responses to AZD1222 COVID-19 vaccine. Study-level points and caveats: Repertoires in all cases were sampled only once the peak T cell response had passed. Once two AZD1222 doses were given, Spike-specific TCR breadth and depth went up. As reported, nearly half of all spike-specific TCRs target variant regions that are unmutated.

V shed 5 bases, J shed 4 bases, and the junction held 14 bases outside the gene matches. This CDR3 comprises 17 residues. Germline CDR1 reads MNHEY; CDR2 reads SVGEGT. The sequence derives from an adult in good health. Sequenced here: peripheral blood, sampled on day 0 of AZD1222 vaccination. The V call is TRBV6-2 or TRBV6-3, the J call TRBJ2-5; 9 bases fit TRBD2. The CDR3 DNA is TGTGCCAGCAGTAATCTGAACTGGCGGGAGGGCCGAGAGACCCAGTACTTC. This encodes CASSNLNWREGRETQYF.